Listed below are T cell receptor beta chains from one sample, sequenced in a study. TCRdb reprocessed the 5' RACE reads via MiXCR and lists one record per CDR3 protein. The data contain under 45,000 distinct CDR3 sequences, around 28% of them singletons. Input material: tumor-infiltrating memory CD4+ T cells sorted from the breast tumor. Receptors were obtained from a female donor with breast cancer. CDR3s include the opening cysteine and the closing phenylalanine or tryptophan. The D gene is left open where the match is weak. Expanded clones are given a class, and other clones once, few, many or no size at all.

j_gene	d_gene	v_gene	abundance	CDR3nt	CDR3aa
TRBJ1-4	-	TRBV10-3	few	TGTGCCATCAGTGAGCCGGGTAACGCAGGTCGTGGAAAACTGTTTTTT	CAISEPGNAGRGKLFF
TRBJ2-7	TRBD2	TRBV4-2	-	TGTGCCAGCAGCCAAGAGAGGACTAGGGGATACGAGCAGTACTTC	CASSQERTRGYEQYF
TRBJ2-1	TRBD2	TRBV4-3	-	TGCGCCAGCAGCCGAAGCCAGCGGGGGAATGAGCAGTTCTTC	CASSRSQRGNEQFF
TRBJ1-6	-	TRBV14	few	TGTGCCAGCAGCCAGCTCCCTGGGGGAAGCTCCTATAATTCACCCCTCCACTTT	CASSQLPGGSSYNSPLHF
TRBJ2-1	TRBD2	TRBV7-2	-	TGTGCCAGCAGCCCGACTAGCTTCTACAATGAGCAGTTCTTC	CASSPTSFYNEQFF
TRBJ2-7	-	TRBV5-4	-	TGTGCCAGCAGCCCGGACTACAGGGGCCGAGACGAGCAGTACTTC	CASSPDYRGRDEQYF
TRBJ2-1	-	TRBV12-3/TRBV12-4	-	TGTGCCAGCAGTTTGGACATATCCTACAATGAGCAGTTCTTC	CASSLDISYNEQFF
TRBJ1-6	TRBD1	TRBV20-1	few	TGCAGTACCCGGACAGGACTCGATTCACCCCTCCACTTT	CSTRTGLDSPLHF
TRBJ2-3	-	TRBV7-2	few	TGTGCCAGCAGCTCCGTCGAGGGGGCAGATACGCAGTATTTT	CASSSVEGADTQYF
TRBJ2-5	TRBD2	TRBV4-1	-	TGCGCCAGCAGCCCCTTGATAGCGGGAATGGGCGAGGCCCAGTACTTC	CASSPLIAGMGEAQYF
TRBJ2-3	TRBD1	TRBV5-1	medium-sized	TGCGCCAGCAGCTCCAGGACAGGGGGCCCAGATACGCAGTATTTT	CASSSRTGGPDTQYF
TRBJ2-3	TRBD2	TRBV12-3/TRBV12-4	few	TGTGCCAGCAGTTTATACAGGACTAGCGAAACAGATACGCAGTATTTT	CASSLYRTSETDTQYF
TRBJ2-1	TRBD2	TRBV5-1	few	TGCGCCAGCAGCACGAGCGGGGGGGGAGATGAGCAGTTCTTC	CASSTSGGGDEQFF
TRBJ2-5	TRBD2	TRBV7-2	-	TGTGCCAGTACCCGGGGGGAAGCAGTAGAGACCCAGTACTTC	CASTRGEAVETQYF
TRBJ2-2	-	TRBV20-1	few	TGCAGTGCTAGGCGTGGAGCGAACACCGGGGAGCTGTTTTTT	CSARRGANTGELFF
TRBJ1-2	-	TRBV5-1	many	TGCGCCAGCAGCTTGGTCACGAAGAAAGGCTACACCTTC	CASSLVTKKGYTF
TRBJ2-5	TRBD2	TRBV28	many	TGTGCCAGCCGGCCTAGCGGGAGAATAGAGACCCAGTACTTC	CASRPSGRIETQYF
TRBJ1-1	-	TRBV25-1	-	TGTGCCAGCAGTCCCCGAGGGGGGGCGGTCACTGAAGCTTTCTTT	CASSPRGGAVTEAFF
TRBJ2-1	-	TRBV4-1	few	TGCGCCAGCAGCCAGGCCGGGCTTAACTACAATGAGCAGTTCTTC	CASSQAGLNYNEQFF
TRBJ2-1	TRBD1	TRBV12-3/TRBV12-4	few	TGTGCCAGCACCCCGCGTGACAGGGCTCAAAATGAGCAGTTCTTC	CASTPRDRAQNEQFF
TRBJ2-7	-	TRBV6-5	few	TGTGCCAGCAGTTACTCGGGAGAGCAGTACTTC	CASSYSGEQYF
TRBJ2-1	-	TRBV10-1	-	TGCGCCAGCAGTGAAAGCGTGGAGCGTGAGCAGTTCTTC	CASSESVEREQFF
TRBJ2-1	-	TRBV5-1	medium-sized	TGCGCCAGCAGCCGGGACCCCCGCAGCTCCTACAATGAGCAGTTCTTC	CASSRDPRSSYNEQFF
TRBJ2-1	-	TRBV12-3/TRBV12-4	many	TGTGCCAGCAGTCCCTCTGCCGGGAGCTGGAATGAGCAGTTCTTC	CASSPSAGSWNEQFF
TRBJ2-7	TRBD1	TRBV28	-	TGTGCCAGCAGCAACCAGGGGGCGCAGGGCTACGAGCAGTACTTC	CASSNQGAQGYEQYF
TRBJ2-2	-	TRBV7-3	-	-	CASSPYGQGRTPGSCFF
TRBJ2-1	TRBD2	TRBV9	many	TGTGCCAGCAGCGACATGGGACTAGCGGGAGGGGGCGAGCAGTTCTTC	CASSDMGLAGGGEQFF
TRBJ1-6	-	TRBV9	-	TGTGCCAGCAGCAAAAGCCACCACAGCTCCTATAATTCACCCCTCCACTTT	CASSKSHHSSYNSPLHF
TRBJ1-2	TRBD1	TRBV4-1	-	TGCGCCAGCAGCCCCAGGGGGTTGGATGATGGCTACACCTTC	CASSPRGLDDGYTF
TRBJ2-2	-	TRBV6-5	-	TGTGCCAGCAGTTACGTACTTTCGGCCGGGGAGCTGTTTTTT	CASSYVLSAGELFF
TRBJ2-2	-	TRBV4-2	-	TGTGCCAGCAGCCGATTAGGGTCGAACACCGGGGAGCTGTTTTTT	CASSRLGSNTGELFF
TRBJ2-1	-	TRBV7-2	many	TGTGCCAGCAGCCCCTCTGGGGTCTACAATGAGCAGTTCTTC	CASSPSGVYNEQFF
TRBJ2-6	TRBD1	TRBV7-2	few	TGTGCCAGCAGCTTAGACAGGGGGTATTTCAACGTCCTGACTTTC	CASSLDRGYFNVLTF
TRBJ2-3	-	TRBV18	few	TGTGCCAGCTCACAAAGCACAGATACGCAGTATTTT	CASSQSTDTQYF
TRBJ1-5	-	TRBV15	few	TGTGCCACCTCGGGAGTCAATCAGCCCCAGCATTTT	CATSGVNQPQHF
TRBJ2-6	-	TRBV29-1	few	TGCAGCGTTGAAGTCAAAGGGAGGTTTGGGGCCAACGTCCTGACTTTC	CSVEVKGRFGANVLTF
TRBJ2-6	-	TRBV20-1	many	TGCAGTGCTAGGTTTACCGGGACATCTCCCTCTGGGGCCAACGTCCTGACTTTC	CSARFTGTSPSGANVLTF
TRBJ2-1	-	TRBV10-3	few	TGTGCCATCAGTGTCAGTAGGGGTGATGAGCAGTTCTTC	CAISVSRGDEQFF
TRBJ2-1	-	TRBV7-3	many	TGTGCCAGCAGCTTGTCAGGGCCCCTCGGGCAGTTCTTC	CASSLSGPLGQFF
TRBJ1-3	-	TRBV2	-	TGTGCCAGCACCCCGGACGGGGTTCTTGGAAACACCATATATTTT	CASTPDGVLGNTIYF
TRBJ1-4	-	TRBV6-2/TRBV6-3	many	TGTGCCAGCAGTAACCCAGCAGGAGTAAGCGAAAAACTGTTTTTT	CASSNPAGVSEKLFF
TRBJ2-1	TRBD2	TRBV6-5	few	TGTGCCAGCAGGATTAGCGGGAGGACTCACAATGAGCAGTTCTTC	CASRISGRTHNEQFF
TRBJ2-1	-	TRBV5-1	-	TGCACCAGCAGGGGGGACTCAGAAGACAATGAGCAGTTCTTC	CTSRGDSEDNEQFF
TRBJ2-1	-	TRBV3-1	-	TGTGCCAGCAGCCAAAACGGCTGGGGTGAGCAGTTCTTC	CASSQNGWGEQFF
TRBJ2-4	-	TRBV4-1	few	TGCGCCAGCAGCCACCCAGGACAGAGAAACATTCAGTACTTC	CASSHPGQRNIQYF
TRBJ1-1	-	TRBV6-2/TRBV6-3	-	TGTGCCAGCAGTTACACCGAGAACACTGAAGCTTTCTTT	CASSYTENTEAFF
TRBJ1-1	-	TRBV6-5	-	TGTACCAGCATCCCAGACGGGTTGAACACTGAAGCTTTCTTT	CTSIPDGLNTEAFF
TRBJ1-5	TRBD1	TRBV12-3/TRBV12-4	many	TGTGCCAGCAGTCGCCGGGACAGGGGCAATCAGCCCCAGCATTTT	CASSRRDRGNQPQHF
TRBJ2-7	-	TRBV29-1	few	TGCAGCGTTAAGGACGGGACGCGCGAGCAGTACTTC	CSVKDGTREQYF
TRBJ2-3	-	TRBV20-1	-	TGCAGTGTGGCCCATCCCTCGGCGCAGTATTTT	CSVAHPSAQYF
TRBJ1-1	-	TRBV7-9	few	TGTGCTAGCAGCTCATTAAAACTGGTAGCGACCACTGAAGCTTTCTTT	CASSSLKLVATTEAFF
TRBJ1-1	-	TRBV4-2	-	TGTGCCAGCAGCCAAGCGAACACTGAAGCTTTCTTT	CASSQANTEAFF
TRBJ2-2	-	TRBV5-1	many	TGCGCCAGCAGCTTGGAGGGGTCCCTCACCGGGGAGCTGTTTTTT	CASSLEGSLTGELFF
TRBJ2-7	TRBD1	TRBV27	many	TGTGCCAGCAGACCCGGGACAGCCCAGTACGAGCAGTACTTC	CASRPGTAQYEQYF
TRBJ2-1	TRBD2	TRBV20-1	many	TGCAGTGCTAGAGGACTAGCAGGGAATGAGCAGTTCTTC	CSARGLAGNEQFF